This TCR beta chain came from a study of lung T cells in sarcoidosis with Löfgren's syndrome. Background on the study: Sarcoidosis features CD4+ T cell accumulation in bronchoalveolar lavage fluid. The study's findings and limits: Versus controls, Löfgren's syndrome patients reportedly showed TRAV12-1 and TRBV2 as most expanded. Shared TRAV12-1 and TRBV2 CDR3 motifs were reported across several patients.

This clonotype was seen ten or more times. The antigen remains unidentified. Trimming removed 0 bases at V and 2 bases at J, with 10 bases between. CDR1 and CDR2 from the germline V gene are SGHRS and YFSETQ. The CDR3 extends over 15 amino acids. From the reads, TCRdb called clonotypes with MiXCR, one entry per CDR3 protein. Of some 19,000 distinct CDR3 sequences in the sample, 21% were seen once. The V and J genes are TRBV5-1 and TRBJ2-3; a weak D match, TRBD2 (6 bases). The sequencing input was CD4+ T cells from bronchoalveolar lavage. This sequence originates from a human donor with sarcoidosis (Löfgren's syndrome or another form), or a control subject (not recorded which). The CDR3 loop is CASSLGLAPTDTQYF. CDR3 nucleotide sequence: TGCGCCAGCAGCTTGGGCCTAGCGCCCACAGATACGCAGTATTTT.